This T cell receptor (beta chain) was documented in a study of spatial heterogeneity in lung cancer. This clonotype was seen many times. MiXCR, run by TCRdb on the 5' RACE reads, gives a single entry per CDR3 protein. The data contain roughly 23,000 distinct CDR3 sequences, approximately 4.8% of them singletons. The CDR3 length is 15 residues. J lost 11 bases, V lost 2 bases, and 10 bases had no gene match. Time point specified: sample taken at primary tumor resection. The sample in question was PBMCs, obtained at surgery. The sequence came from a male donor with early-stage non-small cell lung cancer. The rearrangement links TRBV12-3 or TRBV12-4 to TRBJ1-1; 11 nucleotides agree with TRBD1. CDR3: CASSLTSGQGGEAFF. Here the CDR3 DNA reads TGTGCCAGCAGTTTAACCTCGGGACAGGGGGGAGAGGCTTTCTTT.